The 11 T cell receptor beta chains below were found in one sample sequenced in a study of blood T cell repertoires in COVID-19. Libraries were prepared by immunoSEQ multiplex PCR; TCRdb keeps only in-frame clonotypes and omits some of them. The table lists 250,000 to 350,000 clones, about four fifths of them singletons, with 1.4% to 1.5% in the top ten. What was sequenced was peripheral blood. Receptors originate from a human donor with COVID-19, enrolled during active disease. The donor label of this sample is uncertain.

The chain carries TRBV7-9 and TRBJ2-3; D gene uncertain. This CDR3 is built from 16 residues. The germline V and J ends were trimmed by 2 bases and 1 base, with 13 bases remaining between them. Germline V gives CDR1 SEHNR, CDR2 FQNEAQ (reference sequence). The CDR3 DNA is TGTGCCAGCAGCTTATTCACTTCCCAAGGCACAGATACGCAGTATTTT. This codes for CASSLFTSQGTDTQYF.

V gene TRBV10-2 combines with J gene TRBJ1-1; maybe TRBD1 (5 bases). The V gene lost 3 bases and the J gene lost 6 bases, with 14 bases spanning the gap. The CDR3 loop spans 14 amino acids. Germline lookup yields CDR1 WSHSY and CDR2 SAAADI. Here the CDR3 DNA reads TGCGCCAGCAGTGAAGGGGCTTTCCCATCTGAAGCTTTCTTT. Its protein product is CASSEGAFPSEAFF.

The chain combines TRBV7-8 with TRBJ1-6; the D is unclear. Trimming stripped 1 base from V and 9 bases from J, with 13 bases between. The CDR3 covers 15 residues. Germline CDR1 and CDR2: SGHVS and FQNEAQ. The CDR3 DNA reads as TGTGCCAGCAGCTTAGAGTCGCTATACGGTTCACCCCTCCACTTT. Its protein product is CASSLESLYGSPLHF.

This clone appeared a single time. Other DNA sequences in this specimen translate into the identical CDR3. The gene calls are TRBV19 and TRBJ1-4; TRBD1 matches at 11 bases. Germline CDR1 LNHDA, CDR2 SQIVND (reference sequence). The CDR3 has 14 residues. J was trimmed by 4 bases and V by 9 bases; bases with no gene match: 4. The CDR3 region has the DNA TGTGCCAGCTCCGGGACAGGGGGTAATGAAAAACTGTTTTTT. It codes for CASSGTGGNEKLFF.

The rearrangement joins TRBV30 to TRBJ1-4; 7 nucleotides agree with TRBD1. V shed 4 bases, J shed 2 bases, and the junction held 4 bases outside the gene matches. The CDR3 runs to 14 residues. Germline V gene sequence: CDR1 GTSNPN, CDR2 SVGIG (reference sequence). The CDR3 loop reads CAWTWDSTNEKLFF. The CDR3 DNA reads as TGTGCCTGGACCTGGGACAGTACTAATGAAAAACTGTTTTTT.

The chain combines TRBV3-1 (or the pseudogene TRBV3-2) with TRBJ2-5; the D gene is possibly TRBD2 (5 bases). The CDR3 is made up of 14 amino acids. With 0 bases removed from V and 4 bases from J, the gap between germline ends came to 9 bases. Germline V gene sequence: CDR1 LGHDT, CDR2 YNNKEL (reference sequence). CDR3 in amino acids: CASSQDQAGETQYF. For the CDR3, the DNA is TGTGCCAGCAGCCAAGATCAGGCGGGAGAGACCCAGTACTTC.

The chain employs TRBV19 and TRBJ1-1; D gene uncertain. Per the germline V gene, CDR1 is LNHDA and CDR2 is SQIVND (reference sequence). V was cut by 5 bases and J by 5 bases, with 21 bases left in between. The CDR3 has 16 residues. The CDR3 DNA is TGTGCCAGTAGTTCCGACCCCCGCCGGGTAGGAACTGAAGCTTTCTTT. It encodes CASSSDPRRVGTEAFF.

The J gene is TRBJ1-1, the V gene TRBV15; D not certain. The CDR3 has 14 residues. Germline V CDR1 and CDR2: LNHNV, YYDKDF (reference sequence). Between the trimmed V and J ends, which lost 0 bases and 3 bases, there was a span of 8 bases. CDR3 nucleotides: TGTGCCACCAGCAGAGATTATACGGACACTGAAGCTTTCTTT. Translating it yields CATSRDYTDTEAFF.

On this clone itself: Mismatch with germline at one junction end may stem from a read error. The genes are TRBV7-2 and TRBJ1-6, with 8 bases lining up with TRBD1. Germline-derived CDR1 and CDR2 are SGHTA and FQGNSA. The CDR3 runs to 11 residues. CDR3 amino acids: CASSRGTGLYF. Written as DNA, the CDR3 is TGTGCCAGCAGCAGAGGGACAGGCCTTTACTTT.

The chain couples TRBV28 to TRBJ2-3, with 9 bases that match TRBD2. CDR1 and CDR2 (germline): MDHEN, SYDVKM. CDR3 length: 15 residues. V shed 8 bases, J shed 0 bases, and the junction held 6 bases outside the gene matches. The CDR3 loop is CASFASGASTDTQYF. The CDR3 DNA follows: TGTGCCAGCTTCGCTAGCGGGGCTAGCACAGATACGCAGTATTTT. Variable domain in full (rest from reference TRBV28 and TRBJ2-3): DVKVTQSSRYLVKRTGEKVFLECVQDMDHENMFWYRQDPGLGLRLIYFSYDVKMKEKGDIPEGYSVSREKKERFSLILESASTNQTSMYLCASFASGASTDTQYFGPGTRLTVL.

The chain uses TRBV15 and TRBJ1-3, with 8 nucleotides matching TRBD1. J gave up 2 bases and V 5 bases, and 8 bases lay outside the gene matches. This CDR3 region has 16 residues. Germline V gene lookup returns CDR1 LNHNV and CDR2 YYDKDF (reference sequence). The CDR3 loop reads CATSDPTGVTGNTIYF. CDR3 sequence (DNA): TGTGCCACCAGCGATCCGACAGGGGTGACTGGAAACACCATATATTTT.